Each of the 19 T cell receptor beta chains below was sequenced from the same sample in a study of graft-versus-host responses after intestinal transplantation. These receptors have no identified antigens. Using immunoSEQ multiplex PCR, the repertoire was profiled, and TCRdb retains in-frame clones only, with some absent. The sample carries approximately 94,000 clones, less than 90% recorded once. Sequencing was performed on unstimulated CD4+ T cells sorted from spleen or lymph node cells, taken before transplant. These receptor sequences come from a human donor who was the organ donor for an intestinal transplant.

The V and J genes are TRBV14 and TRBJ2-6; D is unclear. V was trimmed by 0 bases and J by 0 bases, leaving 3 bases between them. CDR1 is SGHDN, CDR2 FVKESK, per germline. The CDR3 has 15 residues. The CDR3 region is CASSQDISGANVLTF. The CDR3 region has the DNA TGTGCCAGCAGCCAAGATATCTCTGGGGCCAACGTCCTGACTTTC. The full variable domain, in which reference TRBV14 and TRBJ2-6 provide the parts outside the CDR3, is EAGVTQFPSHSVIEKGQTVTLRCDPISGHDNLYWYRRVMGKEIKFLLHFVKESKQDESGMPNNRFLAERTGGTYSTLKVQPAELEDSGVYFCASSQDISGANVLTFGAGSRLTVL.

This chain joins TRBV7-8 and TRBJ2-2; 10 bases fit TRBD1. This CDR3 has 15 residues. V lost 2 bases, J lost 5 bases, and 2 bases stayed unmatched. The germline gives CDR1 SGHVS, CDR2 FQNEAQ. The CDR3 nucleotides read TGTGCCAGCAGCTTACGGGACAGGGGAACCGGGGAGCTGTTTTTT. Its translation is CASSLRDRGTGELFF.

V is TRBV9 and J is TRBJ1-1; D possibly corresponds to TRBD1 (6 bases). This CDR3 has 15 residues. From germline, CDR1 is SGDLS and CDR2 YYNGEE. V lost 4 bases and J 1 base, leaving 14 bases between the germline ends. The CDR3: CASSRIQGTNTEAFF. CDR3 sequence (DNA): TGTGCCAGCAGCAGAATACAGGGAACGAACACTGAAGCTTTCTTT. Filled out from reference TRBV9 and TRBJ1-1, the complete variable domain reads DSGVTQTPKHLITATGQRVTLRCSPRSGDLSVYWYQQSLDQGLQFLIQYYNGEERAKGNILERFSAQQFPDLHSELNLSSLELGDSALYFCASSRIQGTNTEAFFGQGTRLTVV.

V gene TRBV5-6 combines with J gene TRBJ2-2; D unclear. The CDR3 covers 15 residues. CDR1 and CDR2 from the germline V gene are SGHDT and YYEEEE. Between the trimmed V and J ends, which lost 0 bases and 3 bases, there was a span of 9 bases. CDR3: CASSLASGYTGELFF. CDR3 coding DNA: TGTGCCAGCAGCTTGGCATCCGGATACACCGGGGAGCTGTTTTTT.

CDR3 nucleotide sequence: TGTGCCAGCAGCTTGGCCGGGACCACGGGAAACACCATATATTTT. Its protein product is CASSLAGTTGNTIYF. The chain joins TRBV5-4 to TRBJ1-3, with D possibly TRBD1 on 5 matching bases. V dropped 0 bases and J dropped 4 bases, with 11 bases sitting between them. CDR3 length equals 15 residues. The germline CDR1 and CDR2 sequences are SGHNT and YYREEE (reference sequence).

This clone was seen more than once but under ten times. The chain links TRBV19 to TRBJ2-7; D perhaps matches TRBD1 (6 bases). The V end lost 3 bases, the J end lost 5 bases, and 14 bases lay between the germline ends. The V gene's germline CDR1 is LNHDA and CDR2 SQIVND (reference sequence). The CDR3 is 14 amino acids. The CDR3 DNA reads TGTGCCAGTAGTATCCACAGGGATTCTCACGAGCAGTACTTC. Translation: CASSIHRDSHEQYF.

The chain is built from TRBV28 and TRBJ2-1; 9 positions agree with TRBD2. The CDR3 runs to 14 residues. Trimming took 5 bases from V and 9 from J; bases not matched to a gene: 8. CDR1 and CDR2 from the germline V gene are MDHEN and SYDVKM. For the CDR3, the DNA is TGTGCCAGCAGTCCCGCGGGGGGGCCAATTGAGCAGTTCTTC. Protein sequence: CASSPAGGPIEQFF.

The chain combines TRBV6-1 with TRBJ2-7; D tentatively fits TRBD1 or TRBD2 (5 bases each). Germline loops: CDR1 MNHNS, CDR2 SASEGT. The CDR3 loop spans 17 amino acids. The V end lost 2 bases, the J end lost 2 bases, and 19 bases lay between the germline ends. The CDR3 DNA follows: TGTGCCAGCAGTGAAATGGGACCACAGGTAACCACCTACGAGCAGTACTTC. The encoded protein is CASSEMGPQVTTYEQYF.

The chain uses TRBV5-1 and TRBJ1-1, with D hard to call. Germline lookup yields CDR1 SGHRS and CDR2 YFSETQ. V was clipped by 3 bases and J by 1 base, with 7 bases between them. CDR3 length: 13 amino acids. The CDR3 loop reads CASSSRGNTEAFF. In DNA form, the CDR3 reads TGCGCCAGCAGCTCCCGGGGGAACACTGAAGCTTTCTTT.

This rearrangement joins TRBV7-2 to TRBJ1-6, with a weak D call TRBD1 (5 bases). V was shortened by 2 bases and J by 8 bases, with 10 bases between the two germline ends. This CDR3 contains 14 residues. Germline V CDR1 and CDR2: SGHTA, FQGNSA. The CDR3 DNA is TGTGCCAGCAGCTTATACGACAGCTATTCACCCCTCCACTTT. Amino acid sequence: CASSLYDSYSPLHF.

The V call is TRBV19, the J call TRBJ2-1, with 12 nucleotides matching TRBD2. The V segment lost 4 bases and the J segment 5 bases; nucleotides outside the gene matches: 3. There are 15 residues in the CDR3. Germline V gene lookup returns CDR1 LNHDA and CDR2 SQIVND (reference sequence). The CDR3 spells CASSTTSGGHNEQFF. The CDR3 DNA reads TGTGCCAGTAGTACGACTAGCGGGGGCCACAATGAGCAGTTCTTC. The full variable domain, rest sourced from reference TRBV19 and TRBJ2-1, is DGGITQSPKYLFRKEGQNVTLSCEQNLNHDAMYWYRQDPGQGLRLIYYSQIVNDFQKGDIAEGYSVSREKKESFPLTVTSAQKNPTAFYLCASSTTSGGHNEQFFGPGTRLTVL.

This chain links TRBV18 with TRBJ2-7; TRBD1 is a possible D gene (5 bases). Germline values: CDR1 KGHSH, CDR2 LQKENI. Trimming pared 5 bases from V and 3 bases from J, leaving 23 bases between. This CDR3 contains 17 residues. CDR3 amino acids: CASSRYTLKGIFYEQYF. In nucleotides, the CDR3 is TGTGCCAGCTCAAGGTATACACTAAAGGGGATCTTCTACGAGCAGTACTTC.

The V and J genes are TRBV7-2 and TRBJ2-1; 7 positions match TRBD2. The length of the CDR3 is 16 residues. Germline CDR1 and CDR2: SGHTA and FQGNSA. V dropped 5 bases and J dropped 7; count of bases not matched to a gene: 14. In DNA form, the CDR3 reads TGTGCCAGCAGCCGGAGCGGGGTACGGGATCGAAATGAGCAGTTCTTC. This sequence encodes CASSRSGVRDRNEQFF. Complete variable domain (other parts from reference TRBV7-2 and TRBJ2-1): GAGVSQSPSNKVTEKGKDVELRCDPISGHTALYWYRQSLGQGLEFLIYFQGNSAPDKSGLPSDRFSAERTGGSVSTLTIQRTQQEDSAVYLCASSRSGVRDRNEQFFGPGTRLTVL.

This chain links TRBV6-6 with TRBJ1-5; D ambiguous. The CDR3 is made up of 15 amino acids. CDR1 MNHNY and CDR2 SVGAGI come from the germline V gene (reference sequence). The V and J ends lost 0 bases and 4 bases respectively, with 10 bases between them. The DNA for the CDR3 is TGTGCCAGCAGTTACTCGATTGGTAAAAATCAGCCCCAGCATTTT. As protein: CASSYSIGKNQPQHF.

DNA for the CDR3: TGTGCCAGCAGTTTCACCACTTCCGTATTGAATGAGCAGTTCTTC. Its protein is CASSFTTSVLNEQFF. V is TRBV27 and J is TRBJ2-1, with D unclear. Germline loops: CDR1 MNHEY, CDR2 SMNVEV (reference sequence). Trimming took off 3 bases at V and 7 bases at J, with 16 bases between the two ends. The CDR3 is 15 amino acids.

The chain couples TRBV21-1 to TRBJ2-3; the listed D gene, TRBD2, was not tested against the DNA. TRBV21-1 is designated a pseudogene. This CDR3 spans 15 amino acids. CDR3: CASSNLAHPTDTQYF. Written as DNA, the CDR3 is TGTGCCAGCAGCAACCTAGCCCACCCCACAGATACGCAGTATTTT.

The chain employs TRBV7-2 and TRBJ2-7; D is possibly TRBD1 or TRBD2 (5 bases each). The CDR3 loop spans 12 amino acids. The germline CDR1 and CDR2 sequences are SGHTA and FQGNSA. Trimming left V 1 base short and J 9 bases short, with 10 bases between. The CDR3 spells CASSLGTGGQYF. CDR3 nucleotide sequence: TGTGCCAGCAGCTTAGGAACAGGAGGGCAGTACTTC.

CDR3: CASSGSQSHEQYF. The CDR3 nucleotides are TGCGCCAGCAGTGGGTCACAGAGCCACGAGCAGTACTTC. J is TRBJ2-7 and V is TRBV10-1; no reliable D call. The CDR3 covers 13 residues. The germline V and J ends were trimmed by 4 bases and 5 bases, with 12 bases remaining between them. CDR1 WNHNN and CDR2 SYGVQD come from the germline V gene (reference sequence).

Comment on this clone: This sample includes further DNA sequences coding for the same CDR3. This chain uses TRBV9 with TRBJ1-5; D ambiguous. V lost 0 bases and J lost 0, with 7 bases in between. The germline gives CDR1 SGDLS, CDR2 YYNGEE. The CDR3 is 15 residues long. The CDR3 sequence: CASSVGPVSNQPQHF. The CDR3 nucleotides read TGTGCCAGCAGCGTAGGTCCGGTTAGCAATCAGCCCCAGCATTTT.